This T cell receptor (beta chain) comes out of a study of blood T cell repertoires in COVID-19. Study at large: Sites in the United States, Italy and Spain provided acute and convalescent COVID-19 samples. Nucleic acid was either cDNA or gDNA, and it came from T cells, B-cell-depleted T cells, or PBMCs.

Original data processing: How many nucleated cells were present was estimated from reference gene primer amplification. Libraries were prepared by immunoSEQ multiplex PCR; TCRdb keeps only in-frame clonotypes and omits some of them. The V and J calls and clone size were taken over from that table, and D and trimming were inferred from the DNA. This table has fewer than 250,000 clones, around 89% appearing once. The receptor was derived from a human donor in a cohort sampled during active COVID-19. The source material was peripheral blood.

This chain's CDR3 is CASSELGGGEQYF. The CDR3 nucleotides read TGTGCCAGCAGTGAATTGGGGGGTGGCGAGCAGTACTTC. This chain joins TRBV6-1 and TRBJ2-7; maybe TRBD2 (6 bases). Germline assignment: CDR1 MNHNS and CDR2 SASEGT. The CDR3 is 13 residues long. V lost 2 bases and J lost 6, with 11 bases in between.